One sample yielded the 24 T cell receptor beta chains listed below, sequenced in a study of T cell clonality in common variable immunodeficiency. Some clones are missing from TCRdb's copy, which holds only in-frame ones; the method was immunoSEQ multiplex PCR. The sample includes about 74,000 clones, none of them occurring once. Sequencing was done on a sample of peripheral blood mononuclear cells. These receptors all stem from a person aged 18-69 years in good health.

This clone was recorded at least ten times. The DNA ends 3 residues before the CDR3 does, and the rest of the CDR3 is filled in from the germline J gene. V gene TRBV5-1 combines with J gene TRBJ2-5, with 10 positions matching TRBD2. Germline V lookup: CDR1 SGHRS, CDR2 YFSETQ. This CDR3 comprises 13 residues. V was clipped by 4 bases and J by 5 bases; unmatched bases: 2. The CDR3 region is CASSGTSEETQYF. The CDR3 bases that were read are TGCGCCAGCAGCGGGACTAGCGAGGAGACC. The complete variable domain, with remaining parts taken from reference TRBV5-1 and TRBJ2-5, reads KAGVTQTPRYLIKTRGQQVTLSCSPISGHRSVSWYQQTPGQGLQFLFEYFSETQRNKGNFPGRFSGRQFSNSRSEMNVSTLELGDSALYLCASSGTSEETQYFGPGTRLLVL.

This clone was seen ten or more times. The CDR3 goes on 3 residues after the read ends, and that part is filled in from the germline J gene. J is TRBJ2-7 and V is TRBV29-1; 7 nucleotides match TRBD1. Germline V CDR1 and CDR2: SQVTM, ANQGSEA. The CDR3 is 16 amino acids. The junction had 15 bases not matched to a gene; V was cut back by 4 bases and J by 3 bases. CDR3 residues: CSVGGFKAGGFYEQYF. The part of the CDR3 DNA that was read is TGCAGCGTTGGTGGGTTCAAAGCAGGGGGATTCTACGAG.

This clone has ten or more counts. The read is 3 residues too short to cover the CDR3 end, so that end is filled in from the germline J gene. The V gene is TRBV20-1, the J gene TRBJ2-5; a weak D match, TRBD2 (6 bases). The CDR3 consists of 16 residues. In germline, CDR1 is DFQATT, CDR2 SNEGSKA (reference sequence). Trimming pared 0 bases from V and 1 base from J, leaving 15 bases between. CDR3 region: CSARDAWRGSQETQYF. The CDR3 DNA, read in part, is TGCAGTGCTAGAGATGCCTGGCGGGGCTCCCAAGAGACC.

There are many counts of this clone. The read halts 3 residues ahead of the CDR3 end, with the missing end drawn from the germline J gene. This chain links TRBV19 with TRBJ1-1; tentatively, D is TRBD1 (6 bases). The CDR3 has 13 amino acids. V was clipped by 9 bases and J by 0 bases, with 11 bases between them. CDR1 and CDR2 (germline): LNHDA, SQIVND (reference sequence). CDR3 in amino acids: CASRRGLNTEAFF. The CDR3 bases that were read are TGTGCCAGCCGCAGGGGTCTGAACACTGAA.

Points on this clone: The read ends 3 residues before the CDR3 terminus; that terminus is restored from the germline J gene. J is TRBJ1-2 and V is TRBV5-1; TRBD1 is a possible D gene (5 bases). The CDR3 extends over 15 amino acids. Germline CDR1 is SGHRS and CDR2 is YFSETQ. Trimming removed 0 bases from V and 4 bases from J, with 13 bases in between. The CDR3 sequence is CASSLDLRGVYGYTF. The covered CDR3 bases are TGCGCCAGCAGCTTGGATCTGAGAGGGGTCTATGGC.

This clone was observed at least ten times. The missing CDR3 end, 3 residues past where the read stops, is filled in from the germline J gene. This chain connects TRBV12-5 to TRBJ2-3; 10 bases match TRBD2. This CDR3 spans 15 amino acids. Germline loops: CDR1 LGHNT, CDR2 FRNRAP. Unmatched junction bases numbered 4, after V lost 4 bases and J lost 3 bases. CDR3 DNA, as far as it was read: TGTGCTAGTGGTTCGGGAGCGGGAGGGACAGATACG. This encodes CASGSGAGGTDT. The entire CDR3 is CASGSGAGGTDTQYF.

This clone turned up a few times. The DNA ends 3 residues before the CDR3 does, and the rest of the CDR3 is filled in from the germline J gene. This chain connects TRBV19 to TRBJ1-5; 7 bases fit TRBD1. Looked up from germline, CDR1 is LNHDA and CDR2 is SQIVND (reference sequence). The CDR3 runs 13 residues. V lost 7 bases to trimming and J lost 4 bases; unmatched junction nucleotides: 4. CDR3 loop: CASTGTANQPQHF. Partial CDR3 DNA: TGTGCCAGTACCGGGACAGCGAATCAGCCC. The whole variable domain, remainder taken from reference TRBV19 and TRBJ1-5, is DGGITQSPKYLFRKEGQNVTLSCEQNLNHDAMYWYRQDPGQGLRLIYYSQIVNDFQKGDIAEGYSVSREKKESFPLTVTSAQKNPTAFYLCASTGTANQPQHFGDGTRLSIL.

This clone showed up many times. From the germline J gene comes the end of the CDR3, since the read stops 3 residues before it. The gene calls are TRBV20-1 and TRBJ2-1; the match to TRBD1 covers 8 bases. The V gene end was trimmed by 5 bases and the J gene end by 4 bases; junction bases not matched to a gene: 7. Germline V gives CDR1 DFQATT, CDR2 SNEGSKA (reference sequence). This CDR3 has 14 residues. CDR3 loop: CSALNRGTYNEQFF. The DNA read from the CDR3 is TGCAGTGCTCTGAACAGGGGGACTTACAATGAG.

This clone was recorded at least ten times. Coverage ceases 3 residues before the CDR3 finishes, and the germline J gene fills in the end. Other DNA sequences in the sample encode the same CDR3. The chain is built from TRBV10-3 and TRBJ2-3, with 14 bases matching TRBD2. The CDR3 has 15 amino acids. Germline values: CDR1 ENHRY, CDR2 SYGVKD. The CDR3 bases that were read are TGTGCCATTAGTCAGGGACTAGCGGGAGAGGGGACG. Protein: CAISQGLAGEGT. The full CDR3 sequence reads CAISQGLAGEGTQYF.

This clone was seen many times. From the germline J gene comes the end of the CDR3, since the read stops 3 residues before it. This chain joins TRBV5-5 and TRBJ2-7, with 7 bases lining up with TRBD2. The CDR3 is made up of 15 amino acids. V shed 4 bases and J 0 bases; nucleotides not matched to a gene: 7. Germline assignment: CDR1 SGHKS and CDR2 YYEKEE (reference sequence). The sequenced part of the CDR3 DNA is TGTGCCAGCAGCCGGGGCCTAGCGGTCTCCTACGAG. It is translated as CASSRGLAVSYE. The whole CDR3 is CASSRGLAVSYEQYF. Full variable domain (missing parts from reference TRBV5-5 and TRBJ2-7): DAGVTQSPTHLIKTRGQQVTLRCSPISGHKSVSWYQQVLGQGPQFIFQYYEKEERGRGNFPDRFSARQFPNYSSELNVNALLLGDSALYLCASSRGLAVSYEQYFGPGTRLTVT.

This clone appeared many times. From the germline J gene comes the end of the CDR3, since the read stops 3 residues before it. This rearrangement joins TRBV5-1 to TRBJ2-7; 9 positions match TRBD1. Per the germline V gene, CDR1 is SGHRS and CDR2 is YFSETQ. This CDR3 has 17 residues. J was trimmed by 1 base and V by 3 bases; bases with no gene match: 11. The CDR3: CASSWGLQGARSYEQYF. The part of the CDR3 DNA that was read is TGCGCCAGCAGCTGGGGTCTACAGGGGGCCAGGTCCTACGAG.

This clone was found many times. The DNA ends 3 residues before the CDR3 does, and the rest of the CDR3 is filled in from the germline J gene. V usage is TRBV6-2 or TRBV6-3 and J usage is TRBJ1-5; unclear D gene. Trimming stripped 4 bases from V and 4 bases from J, with 14 bases between. CDR3 length: 15 amino acids. Germline V CDR1 and CDR2: MNHEY, SVGEGT. CDR3 amino acids: CASSSPAGKNQPQHF. CDR3 DNA (partial): TGTGCCAGCAGTTCGCCCGCAGGAAAGAATCAGCCC.

This clone occurred many times. Coverage ceases 3 residues before the CDR3 finishes, and the germline J gene fills in the end. The gene calls are TRBV11-2 and TRBJ2-4, with TRBD1 matching 8 bases. Germline V CDR1 and CDR2: SGHAT, FQNNGV. With 1 base clipped from V and 7 bases from J, the junction kept 6 bases outside the gene matches. The CDR3 covers 15 residues. CDR3 region: CASSLVANRGNIQYF. The CDR3 DNA, read in part, is TGTGCCAGCAGCTTAGTGGCGAACAGGGGGAACATT.

Comments on this clone: The CDR3 is cut off 3 residues early in the read; its end comes from the germline J gene. The chain recombines TRBV11-2 with TRBJ1-1; D is uncertain. This CDR3 contains 14 residues. The germline CDR1 and CDR2 sequences are SGHAT and FQNNGV. Trimming left V 3 bases short and J 1 base short, with 9 bases between. The covered CDR3 bases are TGTGCCAGCAGCTTCTTCGCGAGGAACACTGAA. Its translation is CASSFFARNTE. In full, the CDR3 is CASSFFARNTEAFF. The full variable domain, with the rest looked up from reference TRBV11-2 and TRBJ1-1, is EAGVAQSPRYKIIEKRQSVAFWCNPISGHATLYWYQQILGQGPKLLIQFQNNGVVDDSQLPKDRFSAERLKGVDSTLKIQPAKLEDSAVYLCASSFFARNTEAFFGQGTRLTVV.

In this sample, this clone turned up many times. The missing CDR3 end, 3 residues past where the read stops, is filled in from the germline J gene. This rearrangement joins TRBV19 to TRBJ2-1; 9 positions match TRBD1. CDR1 is LNHDA and CDR2 is SQIVND in the germline V gene (reference sequence). The CDR3 has 16 amino acids. Trimming removed 6 bases from V and 1 base from J; junction bases left unmatched: 7. The CDR3 bases that were read are TGTGCCAGTAGCTTCGACAGGGGGTGGTCCTACAATGAG. This gives the protein CASSFDRGWSYNE. The whole CDR3 region reads CASSFDRGWSYNEQFF.

This clone was seen ten or more times. The CDR3 end falls 3 residues outside the read, so it is completed with the germline J gene. This rearrangement joins TRBV7-9 to TRBJ1-1; 10 nucleotides line up with TRBD1. This CDR3 has 15 residues. Losses at the gene ends were 5 bases for V and 1 base for J; bases not matched to a gene: 4. Per germline, CDR1 SEHNR and CDR2 FQNEAQ (reference sequence). The part of the CDR3 DNA that was read is TGTGCCAGCAGCGGCGGGACAGGGGCGAACACTGAA. The encoded protein is CASSGGTGANTE. In full, the CDR3 reads CASSGGTGANTEAFF.

There are many counts of this clone. The CDR3 extends 3 residues past the end of the read, so its final part is completed from the germline J gene. The chain uses TRBV20-1 and TRBJ2-7; 14 bases line up with TRBD2. Germline V gives CDR1 DFQATT, CDR2 SNEGSKA (reference sequence). The CDR3 has 15 residues. Unmatched junction bases numbered 4, after V lost 0 bases and J lost 6 bases. The CDR3 bases that were read are TGCAGTGCTAGAGACTGGGGACTAGCGGGGGTCGAG. This gives the protein CSARDWGLAGVE. The full CDR3 reads CSARDWGLAGVEQYF.

This clone has ten or more counts. The CDR3 end lies 3 residues beyond the end of the read and is filled in from the germline J gene. The V and J genes are TRBV28 and TRBJ2-1; possibly TRBD1 for D (5 bases). The CDR3 sequence is 13 residues long. V was cut by 1 base and J by 7 bases, with 8 bases left in between. From germline, CDR1 is MDHEN and CDR2 SYDVKM. The CDR3: CASSLFPGNEQFF. The sequenced CDR3 bases are TGTGCCAGCAGTTTATTCCCAGGGAATGAG.

The table lists this clone with a few counts. Sequencing ends 3 residues short of the CDR3 end; the germline J gene provides the rest. The J gene is TRBJ2-7, the V gene TRBV5-6; D gene uncertain. The CDR3 consists of 11 residues. The germline CDR1 and CDR2 sequences are SGHDT and YYEEEE. V lost 5 bases to trimming and J lost 3 bases, with 6 bases between them. The CDR3 bases that were read are TGTGCCAGCAGGAACGGCTACGAG. Translating it yields CASRNGYE. The full CDR3 protein is CASRNGYEQYF.

This clone was counted ten times or more. The read is 3 residues too short to cover the CDR3 end, so that end is filled in from the germline J gene. The chain recombines TRBV5-1 with TRBJ2-1; 7 nucleotides agree with TRBD1. V dropped 4 bases and J dropped 0; count of bases not matched to a gene: 7. The CDR3 sequence is 16 residues long. Germline-derived CDR1 and CDR2 are SGHRS and YFSETQ. The part of the CDR3 DNA that was read is TGCGCCAGCAGCCTACTGACAGGGAGCTCCTACAATGAG. This translates into CASSLLTGSSYNE. The entire CDR3 is CASSLLTGSSYNEQFF.

This clone was recorded at least ten times. The read gets to within 3 residues of the CDR3 end, and the germline J gene fills in the rest. V usage is TRBV19 and J usage is TRBJ1-2, with D perhaps TRBD1 (6 bases). V gave up 4 bases and J gave up 6 bases, with 12 bases separating them. The CDR3 is 13 residues long. The germline V gene encodes CDR1 LNHDA and CDR2 SQIVND (reference sequence). The sequenced CDR3 bases are TGTGCCAGTAGTAACGGACAGCTGGATGGC. Translation: CASSNGQLDG. The whole CDR3 sequence is CASSNGQLDGYTF.

This clone occurred many times. The missing CDR3 end, 3 residues past where the read stops, is filled in from the germline J gene. The rearrangement uses TRBV5-5 and TRBJ2-7, with TRBD2 matching over 12 bases. Germline V lookup: CDR1 SGHKS, CDR2 YYEKEE (reference sequence). Losses at the gene ends were 4 bases for V and 4 bases for J; bases not matched to a gene: 6. The CDR3 has 15 residues. The DNA read from the CDR3 is TGTGCCAGCAGCGAGGGACTAGCGGGCTTATACGAG. This gives the protein CASSEGLAGLYE. The complete CDR3 reads CASSEGLAGLYEQYF.

This clone was picked up many times. The read terminates 3 residues before the CDR3 end, so the remaining end is supplied by the germline J gene. The chain has TRBV12-3 or TRBV12-4 and TRBJ2-1; 8 nucleotides align to TRBD2. CDR3 length equals 16 residues. V lost 2 bases, J lost 3 bases, and 6 bases stayed unmatched. This CDR3 is CASSLSGSSHYNEQFF. The part of the CDR3 DNA that was read is TGTGCCAGCAGTTTAAGCGGGAGTAGTCACTACAATGAG.

This clone showed up many times. The read ends 3 residues early relative to the CDR3; the germline J gene fills the gap. The V and J genes are TRBV19 and TRBJ1-1, with 9 bases lining up with TRBD1. This CDR3 is 13 amino acids long. Germline values: CDR1 LNHDA, CDR2 SQIVND (reference sequence). With 9 bases clipped from V and 6 bases from J, the junction kept 8 bases outside the gene matches. The CDR3 DNA, read in part, is TGTGCCAGCTCAGACAGGGGGTACTCTGAA. This gives the protein CASSDRGYSE. The CDR3 as a whole reads CASSDRGYSEAFF.